The present entry profiles one T cell receptor (beta chain) with its context. The data derive from a study of siplizumab effects on memory and regulatory T cells. TCRdb's copy holds only in-frame clones and misses some; the assay was immunoSEQ multiplex PCR. The top ten clones hold under 2% of a sample with some 70,000 clones, roughly 88% of them seen once. Looked up from germline, CDR1 is DFQATT and CDR2 is SNEGSKA (reference sequence). CDR3 size: 10 residues. V was shortened by 0 bases and J by 12 bases, with 6 bases between the two germline ends. This rearrangement joins TRBV20-1 to TRBJ1-5; no firm D call. Sample: Tregs sorted from blood. This receptor was identified in a human donor in good health. CDR3 DNA: TGCAGTGCTAGAGATTCGCTCCAGCATTTT. Translation gives CSARDSLQHF.